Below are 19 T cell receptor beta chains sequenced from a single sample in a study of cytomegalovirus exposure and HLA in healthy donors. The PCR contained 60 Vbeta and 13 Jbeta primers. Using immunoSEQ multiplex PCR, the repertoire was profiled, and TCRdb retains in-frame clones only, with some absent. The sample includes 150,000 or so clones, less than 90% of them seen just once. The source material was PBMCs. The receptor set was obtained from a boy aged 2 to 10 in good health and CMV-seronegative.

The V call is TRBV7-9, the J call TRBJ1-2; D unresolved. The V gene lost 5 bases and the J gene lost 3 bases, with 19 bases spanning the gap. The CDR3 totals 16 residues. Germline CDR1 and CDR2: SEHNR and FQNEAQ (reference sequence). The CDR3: CASSPPRAAPDYGYTF. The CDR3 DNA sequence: TGTGCCAGCAGCCCACCACGAGCGGCCCCTGACTATGGCTACACCTTC.

The CDR3 DNA follows: TGTGCCAGCAGTTACCGCGGGACGGAAGATACGCAGTATTTT. Protein sequence: CASSYRGTEDTQYF. The chain couples TRBV6-6 to TRBJ2-3; tentatively, D is TRBD2 (6 bases). CDR3 length: 14 residues. Germline CDR1 MNHNY, CDR2 SVGAGI (reference sequence). V lost 2 bases and J 5 bases, leaving 11 bases between the germline ends.

Here the CDR3 DNA reads TGTGCCAGCAGCAGCAGAGGCGGGGCAAATCAGCCCCAGCATTTT. The encoded protein is CASSSRGGANQPQHF. The chain couples TRBV28 to TRBJ1-5; TRBD1 might be the D (5 bases). CDR1 is MDHEN, CDR2 SYDVKM, per germline. The CDR3 covers 15 residues. Trimming shortened V by 6 bases and J by 4 bases, and 16 bases separated the two germline ends. The whole variable domain, filled in from reference TRBV28 and TRBJ1-5, reads DVKVTQSSRYLVKRTGEKVFLECVQDMDHENMFWYRQDPGLGLRLIYFSYDVKMKEKGDIPEGYSVSREKKERFSLILESASTNQTSMYLCASSSRGGANQPQHFGDGTRLSIL.

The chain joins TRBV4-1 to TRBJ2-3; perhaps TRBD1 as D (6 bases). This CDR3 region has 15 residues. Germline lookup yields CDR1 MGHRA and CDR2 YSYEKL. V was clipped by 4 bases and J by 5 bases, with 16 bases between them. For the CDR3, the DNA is TGCGCCAGCAGCCTACGACAGGCGCAGGGAGATACGCAGTATTTT. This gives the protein CASSLRQAQGDTQYF.

The DNA of the CDR3 is TGTGCCAGCAGCGTTAGAATAGATTCCACCGGGGAGCTGTTTTTT. Its translation is CASSVRIDSTGELFF. V usage is TRBV9 and J usage is TRBJ2-2, with D uncertain. Trimming took 2 bases from V and 4 from J, leaving 12 bases between them. This CDR3 comprises 15 residues. Per germline, CDR1 SGDLS and CDR2 YYNGEE.

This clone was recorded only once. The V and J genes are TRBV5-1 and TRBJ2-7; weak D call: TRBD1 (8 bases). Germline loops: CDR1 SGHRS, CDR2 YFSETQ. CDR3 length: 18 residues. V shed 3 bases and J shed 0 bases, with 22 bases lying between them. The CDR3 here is CASSSQGGGSSGSYEQYF. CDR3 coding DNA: TGCGCCAGCAGCTCACAGGGGGGGGGTTCGAGCGGCTCCTACGAGCAGTACTTC.

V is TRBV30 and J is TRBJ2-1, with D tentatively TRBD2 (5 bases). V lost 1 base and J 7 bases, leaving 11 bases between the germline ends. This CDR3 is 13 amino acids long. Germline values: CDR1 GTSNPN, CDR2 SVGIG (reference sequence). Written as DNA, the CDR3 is TGTGCCTGGAGTGGGGAGCGACTGAATGAGCAGTTCTTC. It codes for CAWSGERLNEQFF.

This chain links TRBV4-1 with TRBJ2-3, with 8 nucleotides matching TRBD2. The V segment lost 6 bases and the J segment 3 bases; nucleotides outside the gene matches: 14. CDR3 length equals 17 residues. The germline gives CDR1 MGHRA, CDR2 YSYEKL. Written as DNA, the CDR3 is TGCGCCAGCAGTCCACGGGGGGGCCCGGTGGGGACAGATACGCAGTATTTT. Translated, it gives CASSPRGGPVGTDTQYF.

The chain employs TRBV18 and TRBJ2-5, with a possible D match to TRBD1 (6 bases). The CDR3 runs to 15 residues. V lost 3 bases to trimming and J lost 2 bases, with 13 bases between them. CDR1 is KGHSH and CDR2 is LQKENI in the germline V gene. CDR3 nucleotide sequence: TGTGCCAGCTCACCGGGGGCCAGGGCTCAAGAGACCCAGTACTTC. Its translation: CASSPGARAQETQYF.

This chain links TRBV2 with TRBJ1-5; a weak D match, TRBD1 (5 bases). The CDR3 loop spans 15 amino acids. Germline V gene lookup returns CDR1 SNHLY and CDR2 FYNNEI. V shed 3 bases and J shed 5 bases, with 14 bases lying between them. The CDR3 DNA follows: TGTGCCAGCAGTGATGATCCAGGGTCCGATCAGCCCCAGCATTTT. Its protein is CASSDDPGSDQPQHF.

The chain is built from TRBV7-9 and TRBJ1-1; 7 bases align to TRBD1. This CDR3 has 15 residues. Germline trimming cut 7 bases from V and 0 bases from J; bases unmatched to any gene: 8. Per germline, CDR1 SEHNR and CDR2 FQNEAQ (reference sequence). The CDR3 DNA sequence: TGTGCCAGCACCAAGGACAGGTTTATGAACACTGAAGCTTTCTTT. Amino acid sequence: CASTKDRFMNTEAFF.

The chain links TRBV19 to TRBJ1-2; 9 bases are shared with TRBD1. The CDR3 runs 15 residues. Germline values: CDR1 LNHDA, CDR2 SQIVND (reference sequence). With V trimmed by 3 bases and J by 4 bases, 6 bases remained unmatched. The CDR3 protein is CASSIVTGGGYGYTF. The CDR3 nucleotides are TGTGCCAGTAGTATCGTCACAGGGGGCGGCTATGGCTACACCTTC.

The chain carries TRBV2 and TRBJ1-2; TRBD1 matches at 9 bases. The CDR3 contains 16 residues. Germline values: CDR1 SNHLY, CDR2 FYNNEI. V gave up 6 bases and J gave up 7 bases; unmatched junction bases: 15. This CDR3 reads CASRGGQGRNTFGYTF. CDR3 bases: TGTGCCAGCAGGGGCGGACAGGGGAGAAACACCTTTGGCTACACCTTC.

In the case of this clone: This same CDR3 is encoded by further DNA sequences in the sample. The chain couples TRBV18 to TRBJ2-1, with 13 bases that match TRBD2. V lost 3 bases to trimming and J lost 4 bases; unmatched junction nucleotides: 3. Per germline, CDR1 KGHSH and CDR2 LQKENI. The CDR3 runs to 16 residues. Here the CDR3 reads CASSPPGLAGYNEQFF. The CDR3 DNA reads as TGTGCCAGCTCACCCCCGGGACTAGCGGGGTACAATGAGCAGTTCTTC.

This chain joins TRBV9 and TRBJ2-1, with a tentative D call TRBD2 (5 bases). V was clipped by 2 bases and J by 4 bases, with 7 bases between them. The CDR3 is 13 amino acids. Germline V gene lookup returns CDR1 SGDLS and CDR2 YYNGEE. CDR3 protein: CASSVTGYNEQFF. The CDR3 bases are TGTGCCAGCAGCGTGACGGGGTACAATGAGCAGTTCTTC.

CDR3 in amino acids: CASSLLGGTTYNEQFF. In DNA form, the CDR3 reads TGTGCCAGCAGTTTACTCGGGGGGACTACTTACAATGAGCAGTTCTTC. The chain recombines TRBV28 with TRBJ2-1; 7 nucleotides match TRBD2. CDR1 is MDHEN and CDR2 is SYDVKM in the germline V gene. Unmatched junction bases numbered 8, after V lost 2 bases and J lost 4 bases. This CDR3 is 16 amino acids long.

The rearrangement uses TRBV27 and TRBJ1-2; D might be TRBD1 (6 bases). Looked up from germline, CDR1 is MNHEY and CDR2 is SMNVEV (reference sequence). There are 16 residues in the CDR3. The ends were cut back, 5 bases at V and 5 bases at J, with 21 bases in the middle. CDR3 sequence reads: CASSLGEGQSFYGYTF. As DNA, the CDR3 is TGTGCCAGCAGTCTGGGGGAAGGACAGAGCTTTTATGGCTACACCTTC.

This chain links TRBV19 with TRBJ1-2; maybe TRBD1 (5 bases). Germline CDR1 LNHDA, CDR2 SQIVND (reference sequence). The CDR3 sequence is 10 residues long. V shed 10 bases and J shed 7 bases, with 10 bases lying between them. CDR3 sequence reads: CATSQVGYTF. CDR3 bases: TGTGCCACCTCACAGGTTGGCTACACCTTC.

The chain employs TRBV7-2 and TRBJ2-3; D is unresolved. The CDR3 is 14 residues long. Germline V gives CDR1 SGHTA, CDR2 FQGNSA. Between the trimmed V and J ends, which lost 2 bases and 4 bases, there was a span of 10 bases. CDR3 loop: CASSLFRTADTQYF. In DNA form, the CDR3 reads TGTGCCAGCAGCTTATTTAGAACAGCAGATACGCAGTATTTT.